One sample yielded the 29 T cell receptor beta chains listed below, sequenced in a study of blood T cell repertoires in COVID-19. Clones were read by immunoSEQ multiplex PCR, and TCRdb kept only the in-frame ones, dropping some. The sample includes 150,000 or so clones, around 84% of them seen just once. Sequencing was performed on PBMCs or T cells enriched from blood (not recorded which). These receptors all stem from a woman in her forties or fifties who had been exposed to COVID-19.

This clone appeared a few times. Other DNA sequences within the sample encode an identical CDR3. The chain links TRBV27 to TRBJ1-6; D gene uncertain. CDR3 length: 15 residues. Trimming pared 2 bases from V and 0 bases from J, leaving 5 bases between. CDR1 and CDR2 (germline): MNHEY, SMNVEV (reference sequence). The CDR3 region is CASSLGSSYNSPLHF. The CDR3 nucleotides read TGTGCCAGCAGTTTAGGGAGCTCCTATAATTCACCCCTCCACTTT.

V is TRBV3-1 (or the pseudogene TRBV3-2) and J is TRBJ1-3, with 8 bases lining up with TRBD1. Unmatched junction bases numbered 8, after V lost 5 bases and J lost 2 bases. From germline, CDR1 is LGHDT and CDR2 YNNKEL (reference sequence). This CDR3 is built from 16 residues. CDR3 nucleotides: TGTGCCAGCAGCACCACAGGGGGAGTGACTGGAAACACCATATATTTT. It translates to CASSTTGGVTGNTIYF.

This rearrangement joins TRBV2 to TRBJ2-1, with 9 bases fitting TRBD2. Trimming removed 4 bases from V and 7 bases from J; junction bases left unmatched: 11. The CDR3 extends over 16 amino acids. The germline V gene encodes CDR1 SNHLY and CDR2 FYNNEI. CDR3 DNA: TGTGCCAGCAGTGTATTGGCGGGAGGGCTTTCGAATGAGCAGTTCTTC. Its translation: CASSVLAGGLSNEQFF.

The V and J genes are TRBV30 and TRBJ1-2; D possibly corresponds to TRBD1 (6 bases). The CDR3 contains 15 residues. Per germline, CDR1 GTSNPN and CDR2 SVGIG (reference sequence). Trimming pared 0 bases from V and 0 bases from J, leaving 11 bases between. CDR3: CAWSVPTGPNYGYTF. As DNA, the CDR3 is TGTGCCTGGAGTGTACCGACAGGCCCTAACTATGGCTACACCTTC.

The rearrangement links TRBV7-2 to TRBJ1-3, with D perhaps TRBD1 (6 bases). V lost 4 bases, J lost 0 bases, and 13 bases lay in between. Germline V gives CDR1 SGHTA, CDR2 FQGNSA. The CDR3 loop spans 16 amino acids. Here the CDR3 reads CASSSQSTGSGNTIYF. The CDR3 DNA reads TGTGCCAGCAGCTCCCAATCGACAGGCTCTGGAAACACCATATATTTT. Drawing the rest from reference TRBV7-2 and TRBJ1-3, the complete variable domain is GAGVSQSPSNKVTEKGKDVELRCDPISGHTALYWYRQSLGQGLEFLIYFQGNSAPDKSGLPSDRFSAERTGGSVSTLTIQRTQQEDSAVYLCASSSQSTGSGNTIYFGEGSWLTVV.

The chain employs TRBV7-2 and TRBJ1-4; no clear D. V lost 6 bases to trimming and J lost 7 bases, with 9 bases between them. The CDR3 spans 12 residues. Germline loops: CDR1 SGHTA, CDR2 FQGNSA. The CDR3 region is CASSLTPEKLFF. CDR3 DNA: TGTGCCAGCAGTCTTACACCTGAAAAACTGTTTTTT.

The chain couples TRBV6-5 to TRBJ1-5; D is unresolved. Germline V gene data show CDR1 as MNHEY and CDR2 as SVGAGI. Trimming cost V 6 bases and J 7 bases, with 13 bases left between them. The length of the CDR3 is 13 residues. The CDR3 bases are TGTGCCAGCAGCCCAGGACTGAGCCAGCCCCAGCATTTT. This sequence encodes CASSPGLSQPQHF.

CDR3 coding DNA: TGTGCCAGCGGCCGACAGTTCCCTCTGTTTTTT. Its translation is CASGRQFPLFF. The rearrangement links TRBV6-5 to TRBJ1-4; tentatively, D is TRBD1 (5 bases). In germline, CDR1 is MNHEY, CDR2 SVGAGI. This CDR3 contains 11 residues. V lost 8 bases, J lost 14 bases, and 15 bases lay in between.

The chain links TRBV7-6 to TRBJ2-2, with a tentative D call TRBD2 (5 bases). The CDR3 contains 16 residues. CDR1 and CDR2 from the germline V gene are SGHVS and FNYEAQ. Trimming removed 5 bases from V and 5 bases from J, with 18 bases in between. The CDR3 coding sequence is TGTGCCAGCAGCAAATCTGACTCCCCGGGGACCGGGGAGCTGTTTTTT. Amino acid sequence: CASSKSDSPGTGELFF.

The chain carries TRBV4-3 and TRBJ2-1, with 8 bases that match TRBD1. The CDR3 extends over 16 amino acids. V shed 0 bases, J shed 0 bases, and the junction held 1 base outside the gene matches. Germline CDR1 LGHNA, CDR2 YSLEER. The CDR3 spells CASSQDTGGSYNEQFF. CDR3 bases: TGCGCCAGCAGCCAAGATACAGGGGGCTCCTACAATGAGCAGTTCTTC.

CDR3 loop: CASSEEYGGRLGEQFF. DNA of the CDR3: TGTGCCAGCAGTGAAGAATACGGCGGGAGGTTGGGTGAGCAGTTCTTC. The chain carries TRBV6-1 and TRBJ2-1; 8 bases agree with TRBD2. Trimming removed 1 base from V and 9 bases from J; junction bases left unmatched: 11. The CDR3 consists of 16 residues. The V gene's germline CDR1 is MNHNS and CDR2 SASEGT.

This clone was seen more than once but under ten times. A read error may account for a junction end that differs from germline. The V gene is TRBV5-4, the J gene TRBJ1-6; 8 bases are shared with TRBD1. The CDR3 is 15 residues long. From germline, CDR1 is SGHNT and CDR2 YYREEE (reference sequence). The DNA for the CDR3 is TGTGCCAGCAGCTCTAGGACAGGGTATACTTCACCCCTCCACTTT. Protein product: CASSSRTGYTSPLHF.

The chain has TRBV9 and TRBJ1-1, with a possible D match to TRBD1 (6 bases). Trimming took off 2 bases at V and 6 bases at J, with 17 bases between the two ends. The CDR3 runs 15 residues. Per germline, CDR1 SGDLS and CDR2 YYNGEE. CDR3 loop: CASSVGYRVGAEAFF. In DNA, the CDR3 is TGTGCCAGCAGCGTCGGCTACAGGGTAGGGGCTGAAGCTTTCTTT.

This clone was seen once. The rearrangement links TRBV9 to TRBJ2-3; 9 bases line up with TRBD2. Germline V gives CDR1 SGDLS, CDR2 YYNGEE. CDR3 size: 15 residues. V lost 4 bases to trimming and J lost 0 bases; unmatched junction nucleotides: 3. CDR3 sequence reads: CASSKSGGSTDTQYF. DNA of the CDR3: TGTGCCAGCAGCAAAAGCGGGGGGAGCACAGATACGCAGTATTTT.

This clone was counted between two and nine times. The chain is built from TRBV6-1 and TRBJ1-5, with D unresolved. The V and J ends lost 2 bases and 5 bases respectively, with 7 bases between them. The CDR3 has 13 residues. CDR1 is MNHNS and CDR2 is SASEGT in the germline V gene. The CDR3 region is CASSESFDQPQHF. The CDR3 nucleotides read TGTGCCAGCAGTGAATCTTTTGATCAGCCCCAGCATTTT.

This rearrangement joins TRBV21-1 to TRBJ2-7; the D call of TRBD2 is as the table states it, not checked on the DNA. TRBV21-1 is classified as a pseudogene. The CDR3 covers 15 residues. The CDR3 nucleotides read TGTGCCAGCAGCAAATGGCCCAGGGAGGGGTGCGAGCAGTACTTC. It yields the protein CASSKWPREGCEQYF.

The chain is built from TRBV7-2 and TRBJ1-2; weak D call: TRBD1 (5 bases). The CDR3 extends over 15 amino acids. CDR1 is SGHTA and CDR2 is FQGNSA in the germline V gene. V lost 3 bases, J lost 1 base, and 12 bases lay in between. This CDR3 reads CASSLPGGINYGYTF. The CDR3 DNA is TGTGCCAGCAGCTTGCCGGGGGGGATTAACTATGGCTACACCTTC.

The chain carries TRBV7-6 and TRBJ2-7, with a possible D match to TRBD2 (6 bases). Germline CDR1 SGHVS, CDR2 FNYEAQ. CDR3 length: 13 amino acids. Trimming left V 5 bases short and J 6 bases short, with 14 bases between. The CDR3 is CASSTGLEGEQYF. The CDR3 DNA follows: TGTGCCAGCAGCACGGGGCTGGAGGGCGAGCAGTACTTC.

This clone was seen just once. The rearrangement links TRBV18 to TRBJ1-6; D gene uncertain. Trimming removed 3 bases at V and 10 bases at J, with 16 bases between. CDR3 size: 15 residues. Germline values: CDR1 KGHSH, CDR2 LQKENI. CDR3 protein: CASSPLQGRRSPLHF. The DNA for the CDR3 is TGTGCCAGCTCACCGTTACAAGGCAGGAGGTCACCCCTCCACTTT. The variable domain in full, completed from reference TRBV18 and TRBJ1-6, reads NAGVMQNPRHLVRRRGQEARLRCSPMKGHSHVYWYRQLPEEGLKFMVYLQKENIIDESGMPKERFSAEFPKEGPSILRIQQVVRGDSAAYFCASSPLQGRRSPLHFGNGTRLTVT.

This clone has only a few counts. The chain uses TRBV5-1 and TRBJ1-5; tentative D call: TRBD1 (6 bases). CDR1 and CDR2 (germline): SGHRS, YFSETQ. CDR3 length: 15 amino acids. V dropped 1 base and J dropped 0 bases, with 8 bases sitting between them. CDR3 sequence: CASSLTGFSNQPQHF. CDR3 nucleotides: TGCGCCAGCAGCTTGACAGGGTTTAGCAATCAGCCCCAGCATTTT. The whole variable domain, remainder taken from reference TRBV5-1 and TRBJ1-5, is KAGVTQTPRYLIKTRGQQVTLSCSPISGHRSVSWYQQTPGQGLQFLFEYFSETQRNKGNFPGRFSGRQFSNSRSEMNVSTLELGDSALYLCASSLTGFSNQPQHFGDGTRLSIL.

The CDR3 is CASSPTGSLLPQHF. CDR3 DNA sequence: TGTGCCAGTAGCCCGACAGGGTCCCTGTTGCCCCAGCATTTT. The chain links TRBV19 to TRBJ1-5, with 7 nucleotides matching TRBD1. Germline CDR1 reads LNHDA; CDR2 reads SQIVND (reference sequence). The length of the CDR3 is 14 residues. V lost 6 bases and J lost 9; bases outside the gene matches: 11.

V and J are TRBV10-2 and TRBJ1-1; 7 positions agree with TRBD1. The V gene end was trimmed by 6 bases and the J gene end by 5 bases; junction bases not matched to a gene: 3. The CDR3 spans 12 residues. CDR1 WSHSY and CDR2 SAAADI come from the germline V gene. The CDR3 sequence: CASRTGLTEAFF. Here the CDR3 DNA reads TGCGCCAGCAGGACAGGGCTAACTGAAGCTTTCTTT.

V and J are TRBV7-2 and TRBJ2-2; unclear D gene. CDR1 is SGHTA and CDR2 is FQGNSA in the germline V gene. The CDR3 is 14 amino acids. V shed 3 bases and J shed 4 bases, with 9 bases lying between them. CDR3 nucleotides: TGTGCCAGCAGCTTGAAACGGGTCACCGGGGAGCTGTTTTTT. Its translation: CASSLKRVTGELFF.

The chain links TRBV19 to TRBJ2-1, with TRBD1 as a possible D gene (5 bases). The CDR3 runs 12 residues. V was clipped by 8 bases and J by 7 bases, with 12 bases between them. Germline assignment: CDR1 LNHDA and CDR2 SQIVND (reference sequence). The CDR3 DNA sequence: TGTGCCAGTCAGGGTTCGCGGAATGAGCAGTTCTTC. It yields the protein CASQGSRNEQFF. The whole variable domain, remainder taken from reference TRBV19 and TRBJ2-1, is DGGITQSPKYLFRKEGQNVTLSCEQNLNHDAMYWYRQDPGQGLRLIYYSQIVNDFQKGDIAEGYSVSREKKESFPLTVTSAQKNPTAFYLCASQGSRNEQFFGPGTRLTVL.

J is TRBJ1-2 and V is TRBV19, with 7 bases lining up with TRBD1. The CDR3 sequence is 14 residues long. The J segment lost 8 bases and the V segment lost 5 bases, leaving 11 bases of the junction unmatched. Per the germline V gene, CDR1 is LNHDA and CDR2 is SQIVND (reference sequence). Here the CDR3 DNA reads TGTGCCAGTAGTCCCGTCGGACAGGAGGCCGGCTACACCTTC. The encoded protein is CASSPVGQEAGYTF.

This rearrangement joins TRBV7-3 to TRBJ2-1, with D possibly matching TRBD2 (6 bases). Germline loops: CDR1 SGHTA, CDR2 FQGTGA. Deletions cut 2 bases from V and 6 bases from J, with 14 bases between. This CDR3 contains 15 residues. The CDR3 is CASSLSPGGLNEQFF. Written as DNA, the CDR3 is TGTGCCAGCAGCTTATCGCCCGGGGGTCTCAATGAGCAGTTCTTC.

The chain carries TRBV10-3 and TRBJ2-7; 7 bases line up with TRBD1. CDR1 is ENHRY and CDR2 is SYGVKD in the germline V gene. CDR3 length equals 11 residues. V shed 11 bases and J 6 bases; nucleotides not matched to a gene: 7. The CDR3 sequence: CAVRQGGEQYF. Here the CDR3 DNA reads TGTGCCGTACGACAGGGCGGCGAGCAGTACTTC.

The chain uses TRBV20-1 and TRBJ1-5, with D possibly being TRBD1 (5 bases). This CDR3 region has 12 residues. In germline, CDR1 is DFQATT, CDR2 SNEGSKA (reference sequence). V lost 3 bases and J lost 7, with 10 bases in between. The CDR3 nucleotides read TGCAGTGCTAGTCAGGGCCCCCAGCCCCAGCATTTT. Protein product: CSASQGPQPQHF.

This sequence joins TRBV21-1 and TRBJ2-5; the DNA was not compared with TRBD1, the D call given in the table. TRBV21-1 is a recognized pseudogene. The CDR3 is 15 amino acids. The CDR3 region is CASSRRRGCQETQYF. CDR3 DNA: TGTGCCAGCAGCCGCCGAAGGGGATGCCAAGAGACCCAGTACTTC.